The entry below describes one T cell receptor (beta chain). As yet, its antigen is unknown. Libraries were prepared by immunoSEQ multiplex PCR; TCRdb keeps only in-frame clonotypes and omits some of them. The data contain around 100,000 clones, about 70% of them singletons. The sample comes from a study of radiotherapy plus CTLA-4 blockade in lung cancer. Across the study: Of the patients, more than 15% showed objective responses and roughly 31% attained disease control.

Study findings and constraints: TCR clones originating in tumors grew in number in blood after radiotherapy plus ipilimumab.

Trimming cost V 6 bases and J 1 base; bases outside gene matches: 3. CDR1 and CDR2 from the germline V gene are MNHNS and SASEGT. There are 14 residues in the CDR3. The chain links TRBV6-1 to TRBJ1-3; 7 nucleotides match TRBD1. This receptor was obtained from a human donor with non-small cell lung cancer who had a partial response to radiotherapy plus ipilimumab. Some clones in this sample may be carry-over from other donors' samples. The specimen was peripheral blood, collected from a patient treated with radiotherapy plus ipilimumab. CDR3 sequence reads: CASRKTGSGNTIYF. DNA for the CDR3: TGTGCCAGCAGAAAGACAGGGTCTGGAAACACCATATATTTT.